This entry is about one T cell receptor beta chain. The data belong to a study of blood T cell repertoires in COVID-19. On the study more broadly: Sites across the United States, Italy and Spain contributed samples from acute and convalescent COVID-19. From T cells, B-cell-depleted T cells, or PBMCs came the material, which was cDNA or gDNA.

CDR1 is SGHKS and CDR2 is YYEKEE in the germline V gene (reference sequence). The CDR3 has 14 amino acids. V lost 4 bases and J lost 4; bases outside the gene matches: 7. Original handling: Amplification of reference gene primers provided the estimated nucleated cell counts. Only in-frame clones appear in the TCRdb table, and some are missing; sequencing was by immunoSEQ multiplex PCR. That table is the source of V, J and clone size, and D and trimming were worked out from the DNA. The table lists around 270,000 clones, roughly 86% of them singletons. V gene TRBV5-5 combines with J gene TRBJ1-1; 7 bases agree with TRBD1. The sequencing sample was made of peripheral blood. The TCR was taken from a man aged 35-49 years who had recovered from COVID-19. CDR3 residues: CASSPTTGITEAFF. DNA for the CDR3: TGTGCCAGCAGCCCAACGACAGGGATCACTGAAGCTTTCTTT.